This T cell receptor beta chain was recorded in a study of blood T cell repertoires in COVID-19. This CDR3 spans 15 amino acids. In germline, CDR1 is SNHLY, CDR2 FYNNEI. V was pared by 6 bases and J by 3 bases, with 8 bases of the junction left unmatched. The assay was immunoSEQ multiplex PCR, and TCRdb's table has in-frame clones only and misses some. The sample comprises tens of thousands of clones, about 83% of which are singletons, and roughly 6.5% rests with the top ten. This clone is deemed large (0.1 to 1%). This chain connects TRBV2 to TRBJ2-7; 10 nucleotides match TRBD2. The sample taken for sequencing was peripheral blood. This clonotype originated in a woman aged 60-70 years with COVID-19, enrolled during active disease. The DNA for the CDR3 is TGTGCCAGCAGCGCGAGACTAGCGGGTCTCTACGAGCAGTACTTC. Residues: CASSARLAGLYEQYF. The full variable domain, with the rest looked up from reference TRBV2 and TRBJ2-7, is EPEVTQTPSHQVTQMGQEVILRCVPISNHLYFYWYRQILGQKVEFLVSFYNNEISEKSEIFDDQFSVERPDGSNFTLKIRSTKLEDSAMYFCASSARLAGLYEQYFGPGTRLTVT.